The next 10 T cell receptor beta chains were all read from a single sample in a study of shared clonotypes between healthy human individuals. Produced via immunoSEQ multiplex PCR; TCRdb's table is partial and in-frame only. The sample has 230,000 or so clones, just over 65% seen once. The material sequenced was memory CD4+ T cells sorted from blood. Stated subset: CD45RA-negative fraction. These receptors were collected from a man younger than 40 in good health.

The chain uses TRBV18 and TRBJ2-5, with D possibly matching TRBD2 (6 bases). Trimming removed 5 bases at V and 2 bases at J, with 9 bases between. CDR3 size: 13 residues. Per the germline V gene, CDR1 is KGHSH and CDR2 is LQKENI. The CDR3: CASSVREQETQYF. CDR3 DNA: TGTGCCAGCTCAGTCCGGGAGCAAGAGACCCAGTACTTC.

This clone was counted between two and nine times. The chain combines TRBV7-9 with TRBJ1-2, with a weak D call TRBD1 (5 bases). Germline lookup yields CDR1 SEHNR and CDR2 FQNEAQ (reference sequence). CDR3 size: 13 residues. V was trimmed by 1 base and J by 4 bases, leaving 7 bases between them. The chain's CDR3 is CASSLGQLYGYTF. CDR3 sequence (DNA): TGTGCCAGCAGCTTAGGACAGCTCTATGGCTACACCTTC.

The genes are TRBV27 and TRBJ1-5; 8 nucleotides align to TRBD1. Germline CDR1 and CDR2: MNHEY and SMNVEV (reference sequence). The CDR3 sequence is 14 residues long. Unmatched junction bases numbered 5, after V lost 5 bases and J lost 5 bases. This CDR3 is CASSQGTGHQPQHF. The CDR3 bases are TGTGCCAGCAGTCAAGGGACAGGTCATCAGCCCCAGCATTTT.

By its share, this clone is medium-sized. The genes are TRBV5-1 and TRBJ2-5; D not certain. The germline V gene encodes CDR1 SGHRS and CDR2 YFSETQ. Trimming took off 0 bases at V and 1 base at J, with 10 bases between the two ends. This CDR3 region has 15 residues. The CDR3 reads CASSLAERPQETQYF. CDR3 nucleotides: TGCGCCAGCAGCTTGGCTGAAAGACCCCAAGAGACCCAGTACTTC.

This chain joins TRBV4-1 and TRBJ2-5; maybe TRBD2 (6 bases). This CDR3 comprises 16 residues. The germline V and J ends were trimmed by 1 base and 6 bases, with 18 bases remaining between them. Germline values: CDR1 MGHRA, CDR2 YSYEKL. CDR3 sequence (DNA): TGCGCCAGCAGCCAAGTAAACCTCGCAGGGAGGCAGACCCAGTACTTC. Residues: CASSQVNLAGRQTQYF.

In this sample, this clone turned up a few times. The chain carries TRBV7-2 and TRBJ2-3; D is unclear. Trimming pared 3 bases from V and 4 bases from J, leaving 11 bases between. The CDR3 runs to 14 residues. Germline V gives CDR1 SGHTA, CDR2 FQGNSA. In DNA, the CDR3 is TGTGCCAGCAGCTTCCTAAACCCCCCAGATACGCAGTATTTT. This translates into CASSFLNPPDTQYF.

In this sample, this clone turned up many times. This rearrangement joins TRBV5-1 to TRBJ1-5; the match to TRBD1 covers 8 bases. CDR1 and CDR2 (germline): SGHRS, YFSETQ. V lost 2 bases to trimming and J lost 5 bases; unmatched junction nucleotides: 3. This CDR3 contains 14 residues. In DNA form, the CDR3 reads TGCGCCAGCAGCTTCACAGGGGGTGATCAGCCCCAGCATTTT. Protein: CASSFTGGDQPQHF.

The chain couples TRBV5-1 to TRBJ2-5, with 13 bases fitting TRBD2. CDR1 and CDR2 (germline): SGHRS, YFSETQ. V trimming: 0 bases; J trimming: 5 bases; junction bases outside the gene matches: 10. The CDR3 totals 18 residues. CDR3 sequence (DNA): TGCGCCAGCAGCTTGGGGGAACTAGCGGGAGGGCCGCGGGAGACCCAGTACTTC. As protein: CASSLGELAGGPRETQYF.

DNA of the CDR3: TGTGCCAGCAGCTTCGGTCAGGCGGCGTTGGGCACTGAAGCTTTCTTT. This encodes CASSFGQAALGTEAFF. The rearrangement uses TRBV7-9 and TRBJ1-1, with D hard to call. CDR3 size: 16 residues. Germline V lookup: CDR1 SEHNR, CDR2 FQNEAQ (reference sequence). V was cut by 3 bases and J by 4 bases, with 18 bases left in between.

The V and J genes are TRBV4-3 and TRBJ1-2; D is uncertain. The CDR3 runs 13 residues. The V gene's germline CDR1 is LGHNA and CDR2 YSLEER. V dropped 6 bases and J dropped 8 bases, with 16 bases sitting between them. The CDR3 coding sequence is TGCGCCAGCAGGGATACGGCCGGGAGAGGCTACACCTTC. It translates to CASRDTAGRGYTF.